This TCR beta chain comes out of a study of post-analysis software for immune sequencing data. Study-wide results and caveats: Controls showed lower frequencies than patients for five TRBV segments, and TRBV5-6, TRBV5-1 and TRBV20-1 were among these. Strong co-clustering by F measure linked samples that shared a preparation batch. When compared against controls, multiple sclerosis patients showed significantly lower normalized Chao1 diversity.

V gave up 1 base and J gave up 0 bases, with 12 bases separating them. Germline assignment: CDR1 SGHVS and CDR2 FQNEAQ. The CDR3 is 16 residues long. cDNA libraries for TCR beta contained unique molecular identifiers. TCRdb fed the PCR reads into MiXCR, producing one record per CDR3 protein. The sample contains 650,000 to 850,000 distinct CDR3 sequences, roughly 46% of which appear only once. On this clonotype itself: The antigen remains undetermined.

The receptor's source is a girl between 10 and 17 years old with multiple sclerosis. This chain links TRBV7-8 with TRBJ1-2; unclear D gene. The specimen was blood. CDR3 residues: CASSLVGGRSNYGYTF. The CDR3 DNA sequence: TGTGCCAGCAGCTTAGTTGGCGGCAGATCTAACTATGGCTACACCTTC.